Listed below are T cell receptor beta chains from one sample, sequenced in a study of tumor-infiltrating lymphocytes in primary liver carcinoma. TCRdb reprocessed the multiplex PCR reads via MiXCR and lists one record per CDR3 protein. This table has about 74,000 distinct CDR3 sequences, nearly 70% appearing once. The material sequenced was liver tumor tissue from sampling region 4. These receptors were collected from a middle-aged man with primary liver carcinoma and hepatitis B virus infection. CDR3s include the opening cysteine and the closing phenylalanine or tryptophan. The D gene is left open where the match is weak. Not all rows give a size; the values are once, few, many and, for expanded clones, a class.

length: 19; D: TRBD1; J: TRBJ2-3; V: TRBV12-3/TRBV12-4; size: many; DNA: TGTGCCAGCAGTTTCCCCCCCTCAACAGGGGGCCCTAGCACAGATACGCAGTATTTT; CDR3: CASSFPPSTGGPSTDTQYF
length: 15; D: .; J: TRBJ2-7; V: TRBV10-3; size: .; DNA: TGTGCCATCAGTGGGAAGGACGGCAACTCCCACGAGCAGTACTTC; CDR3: CAISGKDGNSHEQYF
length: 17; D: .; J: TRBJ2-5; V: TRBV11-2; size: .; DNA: TGTGACAGCGGCTTAGTCAGTGAGGGCAGTCGGCAAGAGACCCAGTACTTC; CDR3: CDSGLVSEGSRQETQYF
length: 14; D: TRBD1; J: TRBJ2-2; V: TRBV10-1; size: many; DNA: TGCGCCAGCAGTGGGACAGGTCCCACCGGGGAGCTGTTTTTT; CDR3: CASSGTGPTGELFF
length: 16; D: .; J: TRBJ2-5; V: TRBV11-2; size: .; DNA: TGTGACAGCAGATCCCGGGACTCGGCCTACCAAGAGAGCCAGCACTTC; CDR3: CDSRSRDSAYQESQHF
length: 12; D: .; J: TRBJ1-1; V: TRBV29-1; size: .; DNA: TGCAGCGGTGGGGGGGGCGATAGTGAATCTCTCTTT; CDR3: CSGGGGDSESLF
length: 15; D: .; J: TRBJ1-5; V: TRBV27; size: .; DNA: TGTGCCAGCAGGCTAGGGAGGGAAGGCAATCAGCCCCAGCATTTT; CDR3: CASRLGREGNQPQHF
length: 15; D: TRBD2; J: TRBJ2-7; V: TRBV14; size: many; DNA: TGTGCCAGCAGCCGAATAGCGGGAGGACCCTACGAGCAGTACTTC; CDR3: CASSRIAGGPYEQYF
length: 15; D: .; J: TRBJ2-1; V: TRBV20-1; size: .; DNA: TGCAGTTACGATGGCAGGGCGGACTCCTACAATGAGCAGTTCTTC; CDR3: CSYDGRADSYNEQFF
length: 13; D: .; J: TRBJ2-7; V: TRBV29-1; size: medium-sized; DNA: TGCAGCGTTGAAAGCCAGAATCCTTACGAGCAGTACTTC; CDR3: CSVESQNPYEQYF
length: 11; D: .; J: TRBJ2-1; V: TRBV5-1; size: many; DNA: TGCGCCAGCAGACAATACAATGAGCAGTTCTTC; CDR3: CASRQYNEQFF
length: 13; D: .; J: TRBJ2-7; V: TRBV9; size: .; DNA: TGTGCCAGCAGCGTAGACAGTTCCTACGAGCAGTACTTC; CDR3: CASSVDSSYEQYF
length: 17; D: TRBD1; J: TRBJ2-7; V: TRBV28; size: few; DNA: TGTGCCAGCAGCCTACCCGGGACAGGGCTGGGTACCTACGAGCAGTACTTC; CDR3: CASSLPGTGLGTYEQYF
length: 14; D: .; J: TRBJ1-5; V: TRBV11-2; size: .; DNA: TGTGCCTGCAGCACCGGACGGCTTCCCAAGCCCCAGCATTTT; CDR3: CACSTGRLPKPQHF
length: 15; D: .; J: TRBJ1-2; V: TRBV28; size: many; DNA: TGTGCCAGCAGTCGCCCGGGGGCAGGGGCGAATGGCTACACCTTC; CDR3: CASSRPGAGANGYTF
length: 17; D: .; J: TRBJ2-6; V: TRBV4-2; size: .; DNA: TGTGCCAGCAGTCCTGAGGGGCCTCACCCTGGGGCCAACGTCCTGATTTTC; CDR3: CASSPEGPHPGANVLIF
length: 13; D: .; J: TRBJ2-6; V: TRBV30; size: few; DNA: TGTGCCTGGACGGACTCTTGGGCCAACGTCCTGACTTTC; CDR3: CAWTDSWANVLTF
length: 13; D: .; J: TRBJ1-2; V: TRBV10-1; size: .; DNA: TGCGCCAGCAGTGAGTCAAGAGACTATGACTACACCTTC; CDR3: CASSESRDYDYTF
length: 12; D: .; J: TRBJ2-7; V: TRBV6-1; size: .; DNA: TGTGCCAACAGCGTTCGGGCCTACGAGCAGTACTTC; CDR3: CANSVRAYEQYF
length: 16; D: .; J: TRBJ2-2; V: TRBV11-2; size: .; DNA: TGTGCCAGCAGCTCCAGACAGGCTTCGAACAATGGGGAGTTGTTTTTT; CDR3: CASSSRQASNNGELFF
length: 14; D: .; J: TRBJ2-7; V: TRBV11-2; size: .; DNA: TGTGCCAGCAGCCTAAGCGACACTGCCTACGAGCAGTACTTC; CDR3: CASSLSDTAYEQYF
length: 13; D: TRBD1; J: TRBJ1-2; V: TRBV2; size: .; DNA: TGTGCTAGCAGTGGGCGGCAGGGGGATGGCTACACCTTC; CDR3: CASSGRQGDGYTF
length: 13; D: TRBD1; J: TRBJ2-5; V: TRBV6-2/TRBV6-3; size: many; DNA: TGTGCCAGCAGGAAGGGGGCAGGAGAGACCCAGTACTTC; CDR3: CASRKGAGETQYF
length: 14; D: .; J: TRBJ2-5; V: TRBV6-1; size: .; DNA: TGTGCCAGCAGTGGTCAGGGGTGGCTGGAGACCCAGTACTTC; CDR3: CASSGQGWLETQYF
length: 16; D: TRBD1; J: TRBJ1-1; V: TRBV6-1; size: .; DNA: TGTGCCAGCAGTGAATTGGGAGGGACAGGCAAGACTGAAGCTCTCTTT; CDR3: CASSELGGTGKTEALF
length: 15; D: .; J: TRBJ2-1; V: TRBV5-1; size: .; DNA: TGCGCCAGTAGCGCTGGAGGGCTAGCCTACAATAAGCAGTTCTTC; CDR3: CASSAGGLAYNKQFF
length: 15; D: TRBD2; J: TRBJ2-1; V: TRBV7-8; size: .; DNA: TGTGCCAGCAGCAAAGGAGGACTAGTGGACAATGAGGAGTTCTTC; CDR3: CASSKGGLVDNEEFF
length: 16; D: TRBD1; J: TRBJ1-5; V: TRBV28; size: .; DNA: TGTGCCAGCAGTCAGACAGGGGGCTCGGGGAATCAGCCCCAGCATTTT; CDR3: CASSQTGGSGNQPQHF
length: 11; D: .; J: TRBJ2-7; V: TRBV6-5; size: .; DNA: TGTGACAGTAGGGGTCCCTACGAGCAGTACTTC; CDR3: CDSRGPYEQYF
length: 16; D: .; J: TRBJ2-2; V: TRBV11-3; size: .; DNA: TGTGCCAGCAGCTTAGGGCGGTCGTGGGGCACCGGGGAGTCGTTTTTT; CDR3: CASSLGRSWGTGESFF
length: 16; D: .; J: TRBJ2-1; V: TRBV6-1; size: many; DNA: TGTGCCAGCACCAAGGGTGGGCTTAGCTCCTACAATGAGCAGTTCTTC; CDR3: CASTKGGLSSYNEQFF
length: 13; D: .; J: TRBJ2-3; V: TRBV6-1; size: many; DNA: TGTGCCAGCAGAACCTACTTCACAGATACGCAGTATTTT; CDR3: CASRTYFTDTQYF
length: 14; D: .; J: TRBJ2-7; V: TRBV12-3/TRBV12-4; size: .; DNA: TGTGCCAGCAGTTTGGGGATGGACCCATCCCAGCAGTACTTC; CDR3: CASSLGMDPSQQYF